This T cell receptor (beta chain) came from a study of shared clonotypes between healthy human individuals. The study's findings and limits: When compared with the clonotypes that were shared by all four sorted-subset donors, the non-shared clonotypes turned out to have lower generation probabilities. Clonotype sharing across several donors was observed for 4% to 6.5% of naive CD4 clonotypes.

About this clone itself: Its specificity is not known. Different DNA sequences within this sample yield the same CDR3.

The CDR3 contains 11 residues. The V and J ends lost 6 bases and 3 bases respectively, with 8 bases between them. The germline V gene has CDR1 DFQATT and CDR2 SNEGSKA (reference sequence). CD4+ cells underwent separation, giving CD45RA+ naive and CD45RA-negative memory subsets. Every subset had its genomic DNA shared out evenly among several immunoSEQ plates. Generated by immunoSEQ multiplex PCR, the TCRdb table keeps only in-frame clones and is missing some. Altogether approximately 2.3 million clones are present, more than 80% being singletons, with the ten largest covering 0.39%. Sequences were obtained from naive CD4+ T cells from PBMCs. The subset was: CD45RA+ positively selected. The receptor was isolated from a man younger than 35 in good health. Some clones in this sample may be carry-over from other donors' samples. The rearrangement uses TRBV20-1 and TRBJ1-2; D possibly corresponds to TRBD1 (5 bases). CDR3 loop: CSAGGDYGYTF. CDR3 nucleotide sequence: TGCAGTGCGGGGGGGGACTATGGCTACACCTTC.